The rows below give T cell receptor beta chains drawn from one sample of a study of yellow fever vaccine responses in identical twins. TCRdb itself ran the RT-PCR reads through MiXCR, one entry per CDR3 protein. The sample holds 3,500 to 4,500 distinct CDR3 sequences; around 87% are singletons and the top ten take 1.5% to 2%. Specimen: T cells from blood (PBMCs), unsorted or a sorted subset (not recorded which), collected before or after yellow fever vaccination (not recorded which). The receptors originated from a woman between 18 and 29 years old who received the yellow fever vaccine. CDR3s include the opening cysteine and the closing phenylalanine or tryptophan. D genes are given only for firm matches. Only some rows state a clone size, as once, few, many or a class for expanded clones.

cdr3_aa cdr3_nt clone_size d_call v_call cdr3_length j_call
CASSRRIAADTGELFF TGTGCCAGCTCACGAAGAATAGCGGCCGACACCGGGGAGCTGTTTTTT once NA TRBV18 16 TRBJ2-2
CASPHYGYTF TGTGCCAGTCCACATTATGGCTACACCTTC NA NA TRBV12-3/TRBV12-4 10 TRBJ1-2
CASRAGGAGGSNEQYF TGTGCCAGCAGGGCCGGAGGGGCGGGAGGGTCCAACGAGCAGTACTTC NA TRBD2 TRBV11-2 16 TRBJ2-7
CASSFMLVGEQYF TGTGCCAGCAGTTTTATGTTAGTCGGTGAGCAGTACTTC NA NA TRBV12-3/TRBV12-4 13 TRBJ2-7
CASSFPPRTSGKETQYF TGTGCCAGCAGCTTTCCTCCCAGGACTAGCGGGAAAGAGACCCAGTACTTC NA TRBD2 TRBV7-3 17 TRBJ2-5
CATSRADYHYEQYF TGTGCCACCAGCAGAGCGGACTACCACTACGAGCAGTACTTC NA NA TRBV15 14 TRBJ2-7
CASSPQGGGETQYF TGCGCCAGCAGCCCACAGGGGGGTGGCGAGACCCAGTACTTC NA TRBD1 TRBV5-1 14 TRBJ2-5
CASSKLADLAKNIQYF TGTGCCAGCAGCAAATTAGCGGACCTAGCCAAAAACATTCAGTACTTC NA NA TRBV11-3 16 TRBJ2-4
CSASRLSGNTIYF TGCAGTGCTAGTAGGCTATCGGGAAACACCATATATTTT once NA TRBV20-1 13 TRBJ1-3
CASSLVSGAPLDTQYF TGTGCCAGCAGCTTAGTTAGCGGGGCCCCCCTCGATACGCAGTATTTT NA TRBD2 TRBV11-1 16 TRBJ2-3
CSGDRETKNIQYF TGCAGTGGGGACAGGGAGACCAAAAACATTCAGTACTTC NA TRBD1 TRBV20-1 13 TRBJ2-4
CSANLDRVTGELFF TGCAGCGCCAATCTGGACAGGGTCACCGGGGAGCTGTTTTTT NA TRBD1 TRBV29-1 14 TRBJ2-2
CASSLIVAGLNTEAFF TGTGCCAGCAGCTTAATCGTGGCAGGACTGAACACTGAAGCTTTCTTT few NA TRBV7-3 16 TRBJ1-1
CASSGQNSNQPQHF TGTGCCAGCAGTGGACAGAATAGCAATCAGCCCCAGCATTTT NA NA TRBV2 14 TRBJ1-5
CASSYGGGSGQQFF TGTGCCAGCAGTTACGGGGGAGGTAGCGGGCAGCAGTTCTTC NA TRBD2 TRBV12-3/TRBV12-4 14 TRBJ2-1
CASSLEGKQNIQYF TGTGCCAGCAGCTTAGAGGGGAAACAAAACATTCAGTACTTC NA NA TRBV11-1 14 TRBJ2-4
CSVEDPLAGGYEQFF TGCAGCGTTGAAGATCCACTAGCGGGAGGCTATGAGCAGTTCTTC NA TRBD2 TRBV29-1 15 TRBJ2-1
CSAREEMGETQYF TGCAGTGCTAGAGAAGAAATGGGGGAGACCCAGTACTTC NA NA TRBV20-1 13 TRBJ2-5
CASSEVGQGAREQYF TGTGCCAGCAGTGAGGTTGGACAGGGGGCGCGGGAGCAGTACTTC NA TRBD1 TRBV2 15 TRBJ2-7
CAIQPRGSRDF TGTGCCATCCAACCTCGGGGATCACGGGACTTC NA NA TRBV12-3/TRBV12-4 11 TRBJ2-4
CSVDRGTEAFF TGCAGCGTTGACAGGGGGACTGAAGCTTTCTTT NA TRBD1 TRBV29-1 11 TRBJ1-1
CSAETGVNTEAFF TGCAGTGCCGAGACCGGGGTGAACACTGAAGCTTTCTTT NA NA TRBV20-1 13 TRBJ1-1
CANQRTGANTEAFF TGTGCCAACCAAAGGACAGGGGCGAACACTGAAGCTTTCTTT NA TRBD1 TRBV2 14 TRBJ1-1
CSARQGRYGYTF TGCAGTGCTAGACAGGGTAGATATGGCTACACCTTC NA NA TRBV20-1 12 TRBJ1-2
CATSRLAKTRGVYEQYF TGTGCCACCAGCCGACTGGCGAAGACTAGAGGAGTCTACGAGCAGTACTTC NA NA TRBV15 17 TRBJ2-7